These 8 T cell receptor beta chains originate from one sample sequenced in a study of long-term antiretroviral therapy in people with HIV. Researchers ran immunoSEQ v3.0 at survey level. Measured with immunoSEQ multiplex PCR; TCRdb has only the in-frame clones, and not every one. This repertoire shows tens of thousands of clones, 70% to 90% found once; its top ten account for less than 8%. The specimen was unsorted PBMCs, collected 0.6 years after starting antiretroviral therapy. These receptors were obtained from a man between 60 and 70 years old with HIV.

The genes are TRBV28 and TRBJ1-2; 7 nucleotides match TRBD1. Germline V gene lookup returns CDR1 MDHEN and CDR2 SYDVKM. Trimming removed 2 bases from V and 6 bases from J; junction bases left unmatched: 12. The CDR3 spans 16 residues. CDR3 nucleotides: TGTGCCAGCAGTTTACCCGGGACAGACGAAGGGAATGGCTACACCTTC. Translating gives CASSLPGTDEGNGYTF.

This chain connects TRBV11-1 to TRBJ1-2; unclear D gene. V gave up 5 bases and J gave up 4 bases, with 17 bases separating them. The CDR3 has 15 amino acids. The germline V gene has CDR1 SGHAT and CDR2 FQDESV (reference sequence). The CDR3 region is CASSHGRVRSYGYTF. As DNA, the CDR3 is TGTGCCAGCAGCCACGGCCGCGTCAGGTCCTATGGCTACACCTTC.

This clone was seen just once. This chain connects TRBV28 to TRBJ2-7, with D possibly being TRBD2 (5 bases). The V and J ends lost 6 bases and 0 bases respectively, with 15 bases between them. This CDR3 has 15 amino acids. Looked up from germline, CDR1 is MDHEN and CDR2 is SYDVKM. As DNA, the CDR3 is TGTGCCAGCAGGCTTGGAGGCGGTAGCTCCTACGAGCAGTACTTC. Its protein is CASRLGGGSSYEQYF.

J is TRBJ2-1 and V is TRBV7-2; no firm D call. The V gene's germline CDR1 is SGHTA and CDR2 FQGNSA. The ends were cut back, 4 bases at V and 2 bases at J, with 15 bases in the middle. The CDR3 covers 16 residues. The CDR3 reads CASSSQTTLTYNEQFF. The CDR3 DNA reads TGTGCCAGCAGCTCCCAAACAACCCTAACCTACAATGAGCAGTTCTTC.

The V and J genes are TRBV25-1 and TRBJ1-5; D is unresolved. The CDR3 is 16 residues long. The germline V gene has CDR1 MGHDK and CDR2 SYGVNS. The germline V and J ends were trimmed by 1 base and 2 bases, with 12 bases remaining between them. DNA of the CDR3: TGTGCCAGCAGTGAATCGTCTTTCGCGGGCAATCAGCCCCAGCATTTT. Amino acid sequence: CASSESSFAGNQPQHF.

The rearrangement uses TRBV10-3 and TRBJ2-3, with TRBD2 matching 7 bases. Germline CDR1 and CDR2: ENHRY and SYGVKD. The CDR3 consists of 15 residues. The J segment lost 0 bases and the V segment lost 3 bases, leaving 3 bases of the junction unmatched. CDR3 sequence (DNA): TGTGCCATCAGTGATTCTAGCGGAAGCACAGATACGCAGTATTTT. Protein: CAISDSSGSTDTQYF.

The chain employs TRBV5-1 and TRBJ2-1; 13 positions agree with TRBD2. Germline-derived CDR1 and CDR2 are SGHRS and YFSETQ. The CDR3 sequence is 17 residues long. V trimming: 5 bases; J trimming: 2 bases; junction bases outside the gene matches: 7. The CDR3, as DNA: TGCGCCAGCAGAGCTTTCGGGACTAGCGGGACCTACAATGAGCAGTTCTTC. The encoded protein is CASRAFGTSGTYNEQFF. Based on the CDR3 plus reference TRBV5-1 and TRBJ2-1, the full variable domain is KAGVTQTPRYLIKTRGQQVTLSCSPISGHRSVSWYQQTPGQGLQFLFEYFSETQRNKGNFPGRFSGRQFSNSRSEMNVSTLELGDSALYLCASRAFGTSGTYNEQFFGPGTRLTVL.

The chain links TRBV18 to TRBJ2-2, with D tentatively TRBD2 (6 bases). This CDR3 comprises 15 residues. Trimming left V 2 bases short and J 6 bases short, with 13 bases between. In germline, CDR1 is KGHSH, CDR2 LQKENI. In nucleotides, the CDR3 is TGTGCCAGCTCACCATCGGCACTAGCAGCCGGGGAGCTGTTTTTT. It is translated as CASSPSALAAGELFF.